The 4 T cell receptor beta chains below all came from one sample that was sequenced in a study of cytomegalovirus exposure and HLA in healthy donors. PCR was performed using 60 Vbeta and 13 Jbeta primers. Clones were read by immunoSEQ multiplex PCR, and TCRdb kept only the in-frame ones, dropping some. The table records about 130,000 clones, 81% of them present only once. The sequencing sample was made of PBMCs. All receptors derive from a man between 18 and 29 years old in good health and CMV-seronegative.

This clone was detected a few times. CDR3 coding DNA: TGTGCCAGCAGCTTGAGGGACAGGGGGCTTGCTGAAGCTTTCTTT. Protein sequence: CASSLRDRGLAEAFF. The chain joins TRBV7-2 to TRBJ1-1, with TRBD1 matching 12 bases. The CDR3 runs to 15 residues. The germline V gene encodes CDR1 SGHTA and CDR2 FQGNSA. V trimming: 3 bases; J trimming: 6 bases; junction bases outside the gene matches: 5.

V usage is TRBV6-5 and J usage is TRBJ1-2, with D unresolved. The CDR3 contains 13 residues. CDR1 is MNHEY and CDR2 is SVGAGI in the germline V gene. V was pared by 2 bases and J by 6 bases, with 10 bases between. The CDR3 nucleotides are TGTGCCAGCAGTTACCGGCAGGCAAATGGCTACACCTTC. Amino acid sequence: CASSYRQANGYTF.

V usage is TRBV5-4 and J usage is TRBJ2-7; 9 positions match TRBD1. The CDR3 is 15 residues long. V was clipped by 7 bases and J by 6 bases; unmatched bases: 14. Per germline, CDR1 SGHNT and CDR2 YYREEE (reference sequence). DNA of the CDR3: TGTGCCAGCCACTCTCTCCGGGACAGGGTCTCCGAGCAGTACTTC. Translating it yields CASHSLRDRVSEQYF.

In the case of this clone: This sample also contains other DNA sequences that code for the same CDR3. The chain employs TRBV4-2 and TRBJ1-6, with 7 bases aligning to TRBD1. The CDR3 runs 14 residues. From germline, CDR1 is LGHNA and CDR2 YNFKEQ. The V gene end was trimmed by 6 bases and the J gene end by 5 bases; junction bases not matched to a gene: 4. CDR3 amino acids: CASRPGQNNSPLHF. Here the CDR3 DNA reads TGTGCCAGCAGACCGGGACAGAATAATTCACCCCTCCACTTT.